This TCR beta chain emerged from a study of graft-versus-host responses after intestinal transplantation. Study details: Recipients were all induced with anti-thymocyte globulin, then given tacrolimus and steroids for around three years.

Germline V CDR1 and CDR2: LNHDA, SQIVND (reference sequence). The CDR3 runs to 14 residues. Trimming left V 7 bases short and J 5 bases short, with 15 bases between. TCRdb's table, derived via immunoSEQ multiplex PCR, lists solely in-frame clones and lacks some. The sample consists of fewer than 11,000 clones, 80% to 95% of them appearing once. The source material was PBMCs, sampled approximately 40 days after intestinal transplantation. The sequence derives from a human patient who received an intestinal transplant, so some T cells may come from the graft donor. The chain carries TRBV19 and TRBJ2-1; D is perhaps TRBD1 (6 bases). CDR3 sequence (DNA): TGTGCCAGTAAGGTCAGGGGCCCCGACAATGAGCAGTTCTTC. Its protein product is CASKVRGPDNEQFF.